The entry below describes one TCR beta chain. This specimen comes from a study of blood T cell repertoires in COVID-19. Study-wide context: The study drew acute and convalescent COVID-19 samples from the United States, Italy and Spain. The cDNA or gDNA used as material had been derived from T cells, B-cell-depleted T cells, or PBMCs.

V lost 9 bases and J lost 0, with 15 bases in between. The CDR3 length is 14 residues. CDR1 is LGHDT, CDR2 YNNKEL, per germline (reference sequence). Original methodology: Amplified reference gene primers provided the basis for estimating nucleated cell counts. The assay was immunoSEQ multiplex PCR, and TCRdb's table has in-frame clones only and misses some. The V and J calls and the clone size are those of that table, but D and trimming were determined from the DNA. The sample consists of more than 100,000 clones, almost 85% of them appearing once. This receptor was obtained from a man between 60 and 75 years old with acute or convalescent COVID-19. This chain connects TRBV3-1 (or the pseudogene TRBV3-2) to TRBJ2-7, with D possibly being TRBD2 (6 bases). The sample was peripheral blood. The CDR3 loop is CASSTGLNSYEQYF. The CDR3 nucleotides read TGTGCCAGTAGTACGGGACTCAACTCCTACGAGCAGTACTTC.